This T cell receptor (beta chain) was profiled in a study of blood T cell repertoires in COVID-19 (TCRdb year 2020). Study-level background: Collaborator samples came from the United States, Italy and Spain and covered acute and convalescent phases of COVID-19. The prospective study material was composed of cDNA or gDNA derived from T cells, B-cell-depleted T cells, or PBMCs. The repertoires were released in a freely available public database intended as a resource for research on the immune response to SARS-CoV-2. Deeply sampled blood TCRbeta repertoires from subjects exposed to, actively infected with, or recovered from COVID-19 were included in the dataset. Sample metadata almost always included a de-identified subject ID, COVID-19 status, age in years and sex. Where available, HLA class I and class II types were obtained from metadata supplied by the sample provider rather than from assay-based typing. Samples came from the ongoing ImmuneRACE study (first 160 participants) plus 1,254 subjects from 6 global collaborators. Study-level results and caveats: Clinical and demographic metadata were provided uncurated, with the amount varying by source and participant.

This clone was observed a handful of times. The antigen it recognizes is unknown. The record has no base qualities; no much larger clone is one base away. Relative to germline, V is missing 3 bases and J is missing 3 bases, with 6 bases of the junction outside any gene match. The CDR3 contains 15 residues, cysteine and phenylalanine counted. Only the CDR3 region is kept as DNA, spanning 45 bases read in frame from base 1. CDR1 SGHTA and CDR2 FQGNSA are derived from the germline V gene. One collaborating source in Seattle enrolled patients during active infection and followed them longitudinally through the course of disease. The collaborating institutions used their own protocols to collect whole blood in K2EDTA tubes. Collaborator samples were shipped for TCRbeta analysis as frozen whole blood, isolated PBMCs, or DNA extracted from either sample type. TCRbeta CDR3 regions were amplified from genomic DNA by means of the immunoSEQ Assay, a bias-controlled multiplex PCR. In the source study's methods: Within the assay, amplification of reference gene primers was used to estimate how many nucleated cells each sample contained. To quantify the absolute abundance of each unique TCRbeta CDR3 rearrangement, sequence reads were collapsed and filtered. Productive Simpson clonality was computed per sample as the square root of Simpson's diversity index over productive rearrangements. TCRdb took over this immuneACCESS table, retaining in-frame rearrangements with V and J assigned. Such tables are incomplete; in checked studies, under half of the missing clones stem from an unresolved V gene, and the remainder is unexplained. The D gene and trimming were derived from the DNA, and the V and J assignments and clone size from that table. This sample comprises around 190,000 clones, less than 90% of them detected only once. 6% to 8% of the sample goes to the ten largest clones.

The sample consisted of peripheral blood. The V and J segments used are TRBV7-2 and TRBJ2-7, and TRBD2 aligns with 9 junction nucleotides. The sequence came from a woman between 65 and 79 years old with COVID-19, enrolled during active disease. The bases read TGTGCCAGCAGCTTTCGCTGGACTAGCGACTACGAGCAGTACTTC. Its protein reads: CASSFRWTSDYEQYF. The CDR3 plus the reference TRBV7-2 and TRBJ2-7 genes for the other parts give the full variable domain: GAGVSQSPSNKVTEKGKDVELRCDPISGHTALYWYRQSLGQGLEFLIYFQGNSAPDKSGLPSDRFSAERTGGSVSTLTIQRTQQEDSAVYLCASSFRWTSDYEQYFGPGTRLTVT.